These 14 T cell receptor beta chains were all obtained from the same sample, sequenced in a study of Graves' ophthalmopathy and Graves' hyperthyroidism. The authors amplified TCR beta CDR3 regions from RNA transcripts. First-round RT-PCR with HTBI primers preceded a second-round multiplex PCR. TCRdb ran MiXCR on the multiplex PCR reads and lists one entry per CDR3 protein. Among hundreds of thousands of distinct CDR3 sequences, 45% were seen once, and the ten largest hold over 40%. Sequences were obtained from peripheral blood. The receptors originated from an adult man with Graves' ophthalmopathy.

The chain is built from TRBV5-1 and TRBJ2-7; TRBD1 aligns across 8 bases. This CDR3 is 15 amino acids long. Trimming at V came to 2 bases and at J to 3 bases, leaving 7 bases not matched to a gene. The germline V gene has CDR1 SGHRS and CDR2 YFSETQ. CDR3 protein: CASSFLPGQDYEQYF. Written as DNA, the CDR3 is TGCGCCAGCAGCTTCCTGCCGGGACAGGACTACGAGCAGTACTTC.

The chain couples TRBV29-1 to TRBJ1-5, with 8 bases matching TRBD1. This CDR3 is built from 14 residues. V gave up 4 bases and J gave up 14 bases; unmatched junction bases: 16. Germline CDR1 reads SQVTM; CDR2 reads ANQGSEA. The CDR3 DNA sequence: TGCAGCGTTGTACCCCAGGACAGGGCGACCTACGAGCATTTT. Protein product: CSVVPQDRATYEHF.

The chain carries TRBV12-3 or TRBV12-4 and TRBJ1-4, with 8 positions matching TRBD1. The CDR3 has 14 residues. J gave up 7 bases and V 5 bases, and 6 bases lay outside the gene matches. The CDR3 region has the DNA TGTGCCAGCAGTACAGGGGGAAATGGTGAAAAACTGTTTTTT. Translation gives CASSTGGNGEKLFF.

In its sample, this clonotype was seen once. The chain has TRBV7-2 and TRBJ1-4; 7 positions agree with TRBD1. The junction had 6 bases not matched to a gene; V was cut back by 1 base and J by 10 bases. The CDR3 is 14 amino acids. CDR1 is SGHTA and CDR2 is FQGNSA in the germline V gene. CDR3: CASSLVGTAGKLFF. DNA for the CDR3: TGTGCCAGCAGCTTAGTGGGGACAGCTGGAAAACTGTTTTTT.

This clonotype was picked up many times. The V call is TRBV20-1, the J call TRBJ2-7; 9 positions agree with TRBD2. The CDR3 covers 14 residues. CDR1 and CDR2 (germline): DFQATT, SNEGSKA (reference sequence). With V trimmed by 3 bases and J by 3 bases, 6 bases remained unmatched. CDR3: CSARGLAGNYEQYF. The DNA of the CDR3 is TGCAGTGCTAGGGGACTAGCCGGGAACTACGAGCAGTACTTC.

CDR3 in DNA: TGTGCCAGCTCACCGCCCGTACAGGGAGCCTATGGCTACACCTTC. Protein sequence: CASSPPVQGAYGYTF. The chain has TRBV18 and TRBJ1-2; tentatively, D is TRBD1 (6 bases). Germline V gene data show CDR1 as KGHSH and CDR2 as LQKENI. The V end lost 3 bases, the J end lost 4 bases, and 15 bases lay between the germline ends. The CDR3 runs to 15 residues.

V usage is TRBV28 and J usage is TRBJ1-5; D may be TRBD1 (5 bases). CDR3 length equals 14 residues. CDR1 MDHEN and CDR2 SYDVKM come from the germline V gene. Trimming took off 5 bases at V and 5 bases at J, with 13 bases between the two ends. The CDR3 reads CASSLSGGHQPQHF. The CDR3 nucleotides read TGTGCCAGCAGTCTCTCGGGGGGTCATCAGCCCCAGCATTTT.

The genes are TRBV5-8 and TRBJ2-2; 9 bases agree with TRBD1. Germline CDR1 reads SGHTS; CDR2 reads YDEGEE. With V trimmed by 4 bases and J by 0 bases, 4 bases remained unmatched. This CDR3 contains 16 residues. DNA of the CDR3: TGTGCCAGCAGCGACGGGACAGGGCCGAACACCGGGGAGCTGTTTTTT. This translates into CASSDGTGPNTGELFF.

Here the CDR3 reads CASSLAGQGGTGANVLTF. The CDR3 DNA reads as TGTGCCAGCAGCTTAGCGGGACAGGGTGGTACTGGGGCCAACGTCCTGACTTTC. The chain recombines TRBV7-9 with TRBJ2-6, with 9 bases aligning to TRBD1. The V segment lost 0 bases and the J segment 2 bases; nucleotides outside the gene matches: 5. The germline V gene encodes CDR1 SEHNR and CDR2 FQNEAQ (reference sequence). The CDR3 is made up of 18 amino acids.

The CDR3 here is CASSLARGGPEQYF. The CDR3 nucleotides read TGTGCCAGCAGCTTAGCGCGGGGGGGGCCAGAGCAGTACTTC. The rearrangement uses TRBV7-8 and TRBJ2-7, with TRBD2 matching over 9 bases. The CDR3 sequence is 14 residues long. Trimming cost V 0 bases and J 7 bases; bases outside gene matches: 4. Germline lookup yields CDR1 SGHVS and CDR2 FQNEAQ.

The CDR3 DNA is TGCAGCGTTGAGGGAAGGGGGACCCAGTACTTC. Amino acids: CSVEGRGTQYF. The chain has TRBV29-1 and TRBJ2-5, with D perhaps TRBD1 (5 bases). The CDR3 extends over 11 amino acids. V lost 3 bases, J lost 7 bases, and 9 bases lay in between. Germline V gene sequence: CDR1 SQVTM, CDR2 ANQGSEA.

This chain uses TRBV5-4 with TRBJ2-7; 10 bases align to TRBD2. Germline CDR1 SGHNT, CDR2 YYREEE (reference sequence). V trimming: 7 bases; J trimming: 4 bases; junction bases outside the gene matches: 14. The CDR3 length is 16 residues. The DNA of the CDR3 is TGTGCCAGCGGCCCCCCGCCTAGCGGGAGCCGGTACGAGCAGTACTTC. This sequence encodes CASGPPPSGSRYEQYF.

The chain joins TRBV5-1 to TRBJ2-5; 7 nucleotides match TRBD1. Trimming cost V 5 bases and J 4 bases; bases outside gene matches: 8. Germline CDR1 is SGHRS and CDR2 is YFSETQ. The CDR3 is made up of 14 amino acids. CDR3 in DNA: TGCGCCAGCAGACCCGACAGGGCTGGAGAGACCCAGTACTTC. Translation gives CASRPDRAGETQYF.

The chain uses TRBV12-3 or TRBV12-4 and TRBJ2-5, with 9 nucleotides matching TRBD2. V lost 0 bases to trimming and J lost 2 bases; unmatched junction nucleotides: 4. The CDR3 length is 16 residues. The CDR3 DNA reads as TGTGCCAGCAGTTTAGCCCGGGCGGGGGGGCAAGAGACCCAGTACTTC. Protein sequence: CASSLARAGGQETQYF.